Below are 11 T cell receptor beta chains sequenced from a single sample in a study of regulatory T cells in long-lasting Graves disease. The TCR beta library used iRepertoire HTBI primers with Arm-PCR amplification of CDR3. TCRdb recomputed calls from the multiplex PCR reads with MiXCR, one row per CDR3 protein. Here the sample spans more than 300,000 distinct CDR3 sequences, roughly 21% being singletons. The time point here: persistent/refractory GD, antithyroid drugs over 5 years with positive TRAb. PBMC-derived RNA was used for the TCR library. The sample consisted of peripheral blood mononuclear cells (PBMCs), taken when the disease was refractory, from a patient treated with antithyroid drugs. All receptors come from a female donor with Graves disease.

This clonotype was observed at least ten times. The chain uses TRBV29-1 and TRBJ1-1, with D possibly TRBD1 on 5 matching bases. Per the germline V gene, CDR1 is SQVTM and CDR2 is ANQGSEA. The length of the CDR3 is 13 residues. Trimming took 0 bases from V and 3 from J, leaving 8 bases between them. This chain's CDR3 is CSVEEGDYTEAFF. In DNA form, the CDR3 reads TGCAGCGTTGAAGAGGGGGATTACACTGAAGCTTTCTTT.

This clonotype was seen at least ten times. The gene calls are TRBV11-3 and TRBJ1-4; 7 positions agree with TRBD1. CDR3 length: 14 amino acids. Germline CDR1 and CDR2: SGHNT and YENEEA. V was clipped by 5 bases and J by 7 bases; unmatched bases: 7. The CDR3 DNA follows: TGTGCCAGCAGCGAAGGGACAGACTTTGAAAAACTGTTTTTT. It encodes CASSEGTDFEKLFF.

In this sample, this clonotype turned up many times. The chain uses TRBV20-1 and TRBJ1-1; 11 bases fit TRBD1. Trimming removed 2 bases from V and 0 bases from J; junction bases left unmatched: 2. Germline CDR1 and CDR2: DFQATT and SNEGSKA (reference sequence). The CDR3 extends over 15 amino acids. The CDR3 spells CSARRTGGMNTEAFF. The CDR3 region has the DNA TGCAGTGCTAGACGGACAGGGGGCATGAACACTGAAGCTTTCTTT.

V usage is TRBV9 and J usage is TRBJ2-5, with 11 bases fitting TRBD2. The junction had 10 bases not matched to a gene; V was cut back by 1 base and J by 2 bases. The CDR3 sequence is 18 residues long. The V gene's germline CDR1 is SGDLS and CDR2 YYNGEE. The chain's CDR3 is CASSVLGLAGGIQETQYF. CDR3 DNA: TGTGCCAGCAGCGTATTGGGGCTAGCGGGAGGTATACAAGAGACCCAGTACTTC.

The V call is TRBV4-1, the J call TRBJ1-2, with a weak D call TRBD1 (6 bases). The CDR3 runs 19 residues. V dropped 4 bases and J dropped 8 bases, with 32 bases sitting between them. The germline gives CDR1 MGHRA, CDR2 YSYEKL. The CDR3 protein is CASSRTVLFYQGRTQGYTF. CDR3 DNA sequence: TGCGCCAGCAGCCGGACTGTATTATTCTATCAGGGGCGGACGCAGGGCTACACCTTC.

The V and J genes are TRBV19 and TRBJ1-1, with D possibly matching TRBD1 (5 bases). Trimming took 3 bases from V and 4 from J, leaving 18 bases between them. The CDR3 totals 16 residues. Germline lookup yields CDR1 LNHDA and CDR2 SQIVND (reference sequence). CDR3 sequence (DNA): TGTGCCAGTAGTATCTTAGGTCGGGGGTCCGGCACTGAAGCTTTCTTT. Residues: CASSILGRGSGTEAFF.

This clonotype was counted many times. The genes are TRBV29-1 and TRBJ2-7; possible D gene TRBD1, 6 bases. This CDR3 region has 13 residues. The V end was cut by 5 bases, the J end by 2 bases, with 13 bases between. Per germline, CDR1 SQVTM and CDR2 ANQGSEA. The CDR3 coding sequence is TGCAGCGTTTCCGGGACACTTACCTACGAGCAGTACTTC. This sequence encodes CSVSGTLTYEQYF.

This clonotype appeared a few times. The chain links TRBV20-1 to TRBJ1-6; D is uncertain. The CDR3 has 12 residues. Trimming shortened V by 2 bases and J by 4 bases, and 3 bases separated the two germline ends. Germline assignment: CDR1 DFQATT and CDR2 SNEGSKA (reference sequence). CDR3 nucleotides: TGCAGTGCTAGACAGTATAATTCACCCCTCCACTTT. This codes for CSARQYNSPLHF.

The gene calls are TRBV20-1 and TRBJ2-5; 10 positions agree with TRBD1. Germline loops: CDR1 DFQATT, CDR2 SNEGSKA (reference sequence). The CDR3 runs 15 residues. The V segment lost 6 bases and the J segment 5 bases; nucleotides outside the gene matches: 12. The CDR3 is CSAVRPTGGEETQYF. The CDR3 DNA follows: TGCAGTGCCGTTAGACCGACAGGGGGCGAGGAGACCCAGTACTTC.

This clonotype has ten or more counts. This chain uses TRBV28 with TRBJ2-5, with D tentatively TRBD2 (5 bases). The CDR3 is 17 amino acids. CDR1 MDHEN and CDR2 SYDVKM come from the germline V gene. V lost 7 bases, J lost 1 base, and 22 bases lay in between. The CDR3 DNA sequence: TGTGCCAGCACCCCCATTCGGGATAGCGCCCGCCAAGAGACCCAGTACTTC. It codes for CASTPIRDSARQETQYF.

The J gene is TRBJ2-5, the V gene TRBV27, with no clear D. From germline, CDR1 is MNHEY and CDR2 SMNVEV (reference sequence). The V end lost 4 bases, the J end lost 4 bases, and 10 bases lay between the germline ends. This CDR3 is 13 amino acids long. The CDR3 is CASSSRLVETQYF. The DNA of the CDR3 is TGTGCCAGCAGTTCTAGGCTTGTAGAGACCCAGTACTTC.